The 32 T cell receptor beta chains listed next were all sequenced from one sample in a study of patients and donors after allogeneic stem cell transplantation. One entry per CDR3 protein, called by TCRdb with MiXCR from the RT-PCR reads. The sample shows 200,000 to 250,000 distinct CDR3 sequences, roughly two fifths of them seen only once. The sequenced sample was blood, either unsorted or a sorted T cell fraction (not recorded which). The receptors were sampled from a human donor who was either an allogeneic HSCT recipient or a stem cell or donor lymphocyte infusion donor (not recorded which). It is not recorded whose cells these are; they may come from a transplant donor.

This clonotype occurred a few times. J is TRBJ2-2 and V is TRBV28, with D perhaps TRBD2 (7 bases). Trimming left V 5 bases short and J 0 bases short, with 16 bases between. Germline CDR1 MDHEN, CDR2 SYDVKM. The CDR3 runs to 17 residues. CDR3 protein: CASSQAGAFANTGELFF. For the CDR3, the DNA is TGTGCCAGCAGTCAGGCGGGGGCCTTCGCGAACACCGGGGAGCTGTTTTTT.

This clonotype was detected many times. V usage is TRBV12-3 or TRBV12-4 and J usage is TRBJ1-1, with 9 bases fitting TRBD1. The V segment lost 5 bases and the J segment 4 bases; nucleotides outside the gene matches: 5. This CDR3 has 14 amino acids. CDR3 DNA: TGTGCCAGCAGTAGGGGACAGGGCGTCACTGAAGCTTTCTTT. Translated: CASSRGQGVTEAFF.

The genes are TRBV5-5 and TRBJ2-5; D is uncertain. V was pared by 0 bases and J by 5 bases, with 11 bases between. The CDR3 has 14 amino acids. CDR1 is SGHKS and CDR2 is YYEKEE in the germline V gene (reference sequence). The CDR3 nucleotides read TGTGCCAGCAGCTTGGTACATCCCCAGGAGACCCAGTACTTC. Translation: CASSLVHPQETQYF.

This clonotype was observed a handful of times. This chain connects TRBV20-1 to TRBJ1-2, with D possibly TRBD1 on 5 matching bases. The CDR3 runs to 15 residues. Germline V lookup: CDR1 DFQATT, CDR2 SNEGSKA (reference sequence). V was pared by 3 bases and J by 0 bases, with 14 bases between. The CDR3 loop reads CSASSRDRANYGYTF. Written as DNA, the CDR3 is TGCAGTGCTAGCAGCCGGGACCGAGCTAACTATGGCTACACCTTC.

The CDR3: CASSYWQGNQPQHF. The DNA for the CDR3 is TGTGCCAGCAGTTACTGGCAGGGAAATCAGCCCCAGCATTTT. J is TRBJ1-5 and V is TRBV6-2 or TRBV6-3; D perhaps matches TRBD1 (5 bases). This CDR3 is built from 14 residues. Germline V gene sequence: CDR1 MNHEY, CDR2 SVGEGT. Trimming took 1 base from V and 4 from J, leaving 8 bases between them.

The chain couples TRBV6-6 to TRBJ2-4, with 9 bases that match TRBD1. There are 14 residues in the CDR3. Germline V gene data show CDR1 as MNHNY and CDR2 as SVGAGI (reference sequence). The V segment lost 6 bases and the J segment 6 bases; nucleotides outside the gene matches: 6. As DNA, the CDR3 is TGTGCCAGCAGCCGGGACAGGGAGAGAAACATTCAGTACTTC. It specifies CASSRDRERNIQYF.

The chain has TRBV4-2 and TRBJ1-6; D not resolved. The germline V gene encodes CDR1 LGHNA and CDR2 YNFKEQ. The length of the CDR3 is 18 residues. Trimming removed 0 bases from V and 6 bases from J, with 18 bases in between. Here the CDR3 DNA reads TGTGCCAGCAGCCAAGATCAATACGCAGCTCTGGTTAATTCACCCCTCCACTTT. This sequence encodes CASSQDQYAALVNSPLHF.

V usage is TRBV7-7 and J usage is TRBJ1-2; D is perhaps TRBD1 (5 bases). Per germline, CDR1 SSHAT and CDR2 FNYEAQ (reference sequence). Trimming pared 5 bases from V and 6 bases from J, leaving 10 bases between. The CDR3 is 12 residues long. This chain's CDR3 is CASSENRNGYTF. CDR3 bases: TGTGCCAGCAGCGAAAACAGGAATGGCTACACCTTC.

This clonotype has only a few counts. V usage is TRBV11-2 and J usage is TRBJ1-2; TRBD1 matches at 8 bases. In germline, CDR1 is SGHAT, CDR2 FQNNGV. This CDR3 region has 14 residues. V trimming: 3 bases; J trimming: 7 bases; junction bases outside the gene matches: 7. CDR3 region: CASSFRQGKGGYTF. In nucleotides, the CDR3 is TGTGCCAGCAGCTTTCGACAGGGGAAGGGTGGCTACACCTTC.

This clonotype was counted only a few times. The chain recombines TRBV27 with TRBJ1-4, with 9 bases aligning to TRBD1. CDR1 is MNHEY, CDR2 SMNVEV, per germline (reference sequence). Unmatched junction bases numbered 12, after V lost 5 bases and J lost 5 bases. The CDR3 consists of 17 residues. The CDR3 nucleotides are TGTGCCAGCAGTCCCGGGACAGGGTTCTTGATAAATGAAAAACTGTTTTTT. Amino acids: CASSPGTGFLINEKLFF.

This clonotype was seen many times. V and J are TRBV4-1 and TRBJ1-1; D might be TRBD1 (5 bases). The germline V and J ends were trimmed by 7 bases and 2 bases, with 20 bases remaining between them. CDR1 is MGHRA and CDR2 is YSYEKL in the germline V gene. CDR3 size: 16 residues. The CDR3 DNA reads as TGCGCCAGCACCCCCCCGTGGGGGGGAGTAAACACTGAAGCTTTCTTT. It specifies CASTPPWGGVNTEAFF.

This clonotype was observed a handful of times. The chain carries TRBV6-2 or TRBV6-3 and TRBJ2-1, with 7 bases aligning to TRBD1. From germline, CDR1 is MNHEY and CDR2 SVGEGT. Losses at the gene ends were 2 bases for V and 2 bases for J; bases not matched to a gene: 3. The CDR3 loop spans 15 amino acids. Here the CDR3 reads CASSYRGLTYNEQFF. CDR3 coding DNA: TGTGCCAGCAGTTACAGGGGGCTAACCTACAATGAGCAGTTCTTC.

This clonotype was seen a handful of times. The chain carries TRBV20-1 and TRBJ1-6, with 9 bases lining up with TRBD1. Germline V gene sequence: CDR1 DFQATT, CDR2 SNEGSKA (reference sequence). The CDR3 covers 14 residues. V was clipped by 3 bases and J by 4 bases; unmatched bases: 1. The CDR3 DNA reads TGCAGTGCTAGGGGGACAGGGTATAATTCACCCCTCCACTTT. It translates to CSARGTGYNSPLHF.

CDR3 in amino acids: CASTTGTDYGYTF. CDR3 bases: TGTGCCAGCACCACCGGGACCGACTATGGCTACACCTTC. The rearrangement joins TRBV28 to TRBJ1-2; tentative D call: TRBD1 (5 bases). V gave up 7 bases and J gave up 3 bases, with 12 bases separating them. CDR1 is MDHEN and CDR2 is SYDVKM in the germline V gene. The CDR3 runs to 13 residues.

This clonotype has a count of ten or more. V gene TRBV5-8 combines with J gene TRBJ1-3, with no clear D. V was pared by 4 bases and J by 0 bases, with 20 bases between. This CDR3 spans 18 amino acids. Germline V CDR1 and CDR2: SGHTS, YDEGEE. The CDR3 region has the DNA TGTGCCAGCAGCAACCAAGATCGGACGAGTAGCTCTGGAAACACCATATATTTT. This sequence encodes CASSNQDRTSSSGNTIYF.

The chain uses TRBV20-1 and TRBJ1-5; tentatively, D is TRBD1 (5 bases). Trimming shortened V by 1 base and J by 0 bases, and 10 bases separated the two germline ends. The germline gives CDR1 DFQATT, CDR2 SNEGSKA (reference sequence). This CDR3 is built from 15 residues. This CDR3 reads CSARAATDSNQPQHF. The CDR3 nucleotides read TGCAGTGCTAGAGCCGCGACAGATAGCAATCAGCCCCAGCATTTT.

This clonotype was picked up a small number of times. The chain uses TRBV19 and TRBJ1-3; D might be TRBD1 (6 bases). The CDR3 spans 15 residues. The germline V gene has CDR1 LNHDA and CDR2 SQIVND (reference sequence). The V end lost 7 bases, the J end lost 13 bases, and 26 bases lay between the germline ends. The CDR3 region has the DNA TGTGCCAGTACCATACGGACTCCTCAGGAGGGGGATATATATTTT. It codes for CASTIRTPQEGDIYF.

This chain links TRBV20-1 with TRBJ1-4; 7 bases align to TRBD1. Losses at the gene ends were 1 base for V and 0 bases for J; bases not matched to a gene: 8. This CDR3 contains 17 residues. Germline V lookup: CDR1 DFQATT, CDR2 SNEGSKA (reference sequence). CDR3 region: CSARAGTDPTTNEKLFF. For the CDR3, the DNA is TGCAGTGCTAGAGCTGGGACAGACCCGACAACTAATGAAAAACTGTTTTTT.

This clonotype was counted only a few times. The chain is built from TRBV29-1 and TRBJ1-1; D uncertain. The CDR3 totals 13 residues. The germline V gene has CDR1 SQVTM and CDR2 ANQGSEA. Trimming pared 4 bases from V and 3 bases from J, leaving 12 bases between. CDR3 in amino acids: CSVGRVRDTEAFF. CDR3 bases: TGCAGCGTTGGTAGGGTGAGGGACACTGAAGCTTTCTTT.

The V gene is TRBV4-1, the J gene TRBJ1-1; tentative D call: TRBD1 (5 bases). CDR1 is MGHRA and CDR2 is YSYEKL in the germline V gene. CDR3 length: 14 amino acids. V lost 6 bases and J lost 1, with 12 bases in between. CDR3 protein: CASRPGPQNTEAFF. DNA for the CDR3: TGCGCCAGCAGACCGGGACCGCAGAACACTGAAGCTTTCTTT.

The rearrangement links TRBV6-5 to TRBJ1-1; D is undetermined. The germline V and J ends were trimmed by 6 bases and 2 bases, with 16 bases remaining between them. Looked up from germline, CDR1 is MNHEY and CDR2 is SVGAGI. The CDR3 is made up of 15 amino acids. CDR3 sequence reads: CASSYTPLRNTEAFF. CDR3 in DNA: TGTGCCAGCAGCTACACCCCCCTTCGTAACACTGAAGCTTTCTTT.

This clonotype came up once. The gene calls are TRBV29-1 and TRBJ2-1; the D is unclear. This CDR3 spans 13 amino acids. V was cut by 7 bases and J by 0 bases, with 10 bases left in between. CDR1 and CDR2 from the germline V gene are SQVTM and ANQGSEA. The CDR3 region is CSGWASSYNEQFF. CDR3 DNA sequence: TGCAGCGGCTGGGCCTCCTCCTACAATGAGCAGTTCTTC.

The chain has TRBV20-1 and TRBJ1-2, with D possibly matching TRBD1 (6 bases). CDR3 size: 14 residues. V was pared by 3 bases and J by 6 bases, with 17 bases between. Germline assignment: CDR1 DFQATT and CDR2 SNEGSKA (reference sequence). The CDR3 region has the DNA TGCAGTGCTAGCTCCCATAACCAGGGGCATGGCTACACCTTC. It translates to CSASSHNQGHGYTF.

The V gene is TRBV9, the J gene TRBJ2-3, with D perhaps TRBD1 (6 bases). Germline-derived CDR1 and CDR2 are SGDLS and YYNGEE. The CDR3 loop spans 15 amino acids. Trimming left V 1 base short and J 1 base short, with 10 bases between. The CDR3 DNA reads as TGTGCCAGCAGCGTAAGGGGGATAGGCACAGATACGCAGTATTTT. The encoded protein is CASSVRGIGTDTQYF.

The rearrangement links TRBV3-1 to TRBJ1-2; D is possibly TRBD1 (6 bases). V was clipped by 1 base and J by 5 bases, with 17 bases between them. This CDR3 region has 16 residues. Germline CDR1 LGHDT, CDR2 YNNKEL (reference sequence). CDR3 in amino acids: CASSQGLRGQIYGYTF. CDR3 sequence (DNA): TGTGCCAGCAGCCAAGGCCTGAGGGGACAAATATATGGCTACACCTTC.

This clonotype was seen only a few times. V is TRBV12-3 or TRBV12-4 and J is TRBJ1-1; D remains unclear. Trimming took 3 bases from V and 1 from J, leaving 9 bases between them. The CDR3 sequence is 14 residues long. The CDR3 bases are TGTGCCAGCAGTTTTTTTCCGCAGAACACTGAAGCTTTCTTT. Amino acid sequence: CASSFFPQNTEAFF.

This chain uses TRBV10-3 with TRBJ1-5; 10 nucleotides line up with TRBD1. CDR1 is ENHRY and CDR2 is SYGVKD in the germline V gene. The V gene end was trimmed by 5 bases and the J gene end by 4 bases; junction bases not matched to a gene: 2. CDR3 length equals 14 residues. In DNA form, the CDR3 reads TGTGCCATCAGTTGGGGACAGGGGAATCAGCCCCAGCATTTT. It specifies CAISWGQGNQPQHF.

This clonotype was picked up a small number of times. This rearrangement joins TRBV6-1 to TRBJ1-5; D remains unclear. The CDR3 contains 14 residues. V lost 2 bases and J lost 9, with 14 bases in between. CDR1 and CDR2 (germline): MNHNS, SASEGT. The DNA of the CDR3 is TGTGCCAGCAGTGAACTCCGGGTAGCGCGGCCCCAGCATTTT. Translating gives CASSELRVARPQHF.

CDR3 region: CASSLGGTTEAFF. Here the CDR3 DNA reads TGTGCCAGCAGCCTAGGGGGAACCACTGAAGCTTTCTTT. This rearrangement joins TRBV7-3 to TRBJ1-1, with D possibly TRBD1 on 6 matching bases. This CDR3 comprises 13 residues. From germline, CDR1 is SGHTA and CDR2 FQGTGA. The germline V and J ends were trimmed by 5 bases and 4 bases, with 11 bases remaining between them.

This chain connects TRBV7-6 to TRBJ1-1; 7 nucleotides match TRBD1. V was pared by 5 bases and J by 1 base, with 13 bases of the junction left unmatched. The CDR3 extends over 17 amino acids. Per the germline V gene, CDR1 is SGHVS and CDR2 is FNYEAQ. The DNA of the CDR3 is TGTGCCAGCAGCCTCTTTCCTGGGACAGCTGCGAACACTGAAGCTTTCTTT. It yields the protein CASSLFPGTAANTEAFF.

This chain joins TRBV27 and TRBJ1-1, with D perhaps TRBD1 (5 bases). V dropped 5 bases and J dropped 5 bases, with 12 bases sitting between them. This CDR3 is built from 13 residues. CDR1 and CDR2 (germline): MNHEY, SMNVEV (reference sequence). CDR3 loop: CASSARVGTEAFF. DNA of the CDR3: TGTGCCAGCAGTGCCAGGGTAGGGACTGAAGCTTTCTTT.

V is TRBV19 and J is TRBJ1-1; 9 bases fit TRBD1. V trimming: 4 bases; J trimming: 10 bases; junction bases outside the gene matches: 4. CDR3 length: 12 amino acids. CDR1 and CDR2 (germline): LNHDA, SQIVND (reference sequence). The CDR3 loop is CASSNLDRGAFF. The CDR3 DNA reads as TGTGCCAGTAGTAACCTGGACAGGGGAGCTTTCTTT.